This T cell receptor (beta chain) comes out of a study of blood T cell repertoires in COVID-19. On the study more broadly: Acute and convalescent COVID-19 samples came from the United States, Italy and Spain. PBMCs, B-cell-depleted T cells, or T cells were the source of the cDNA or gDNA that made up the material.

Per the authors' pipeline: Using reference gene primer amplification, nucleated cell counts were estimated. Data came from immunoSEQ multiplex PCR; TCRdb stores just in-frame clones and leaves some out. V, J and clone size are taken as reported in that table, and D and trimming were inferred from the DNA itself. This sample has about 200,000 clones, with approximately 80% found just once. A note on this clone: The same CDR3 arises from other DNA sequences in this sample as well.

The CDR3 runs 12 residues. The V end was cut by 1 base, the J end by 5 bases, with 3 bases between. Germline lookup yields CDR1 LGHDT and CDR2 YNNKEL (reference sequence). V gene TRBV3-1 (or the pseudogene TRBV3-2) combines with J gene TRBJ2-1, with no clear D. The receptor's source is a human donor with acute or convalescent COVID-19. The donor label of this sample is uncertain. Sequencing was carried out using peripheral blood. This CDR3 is CASSQVNNEQFF. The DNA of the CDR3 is TGTGCCAGCAGCCAAGTCAACAATGAGCAGTTCTTC.